Listed here are 13 T cell receptor beta chains from one sample, sequenced in a study of shared clonotypes between healthy human individuals. Repertoires were generated with immunoSEQ multiplex PCR, while TCRdb's copy carries only in-frame clones and drops some. The table records fewer than 1.6 million clones, 98% to 99% of them present only once. The sequenced sample was naive CD4+ T cells sorted from blood. Subset indicated: CD45RA+ positively selected. The origin of the receptors is a man younger than 40 in good health.

This rearrangement joins TRBV5-5 to TRBJ2-1, with D unclear. Looked up from germline, CDR1 is SGHKS and CDR2 is YYEKEE (reference sequence). With 0 bases removed from V and 2 bases from J, the gap between germline ends came to 9 bases. CDR3 size: 15 residues. The CDR3 spells CASSLARLPYNEQFF. CDR3 bases: TGTGCCAGCAGCTTGGCCAGGCTTCCCTACAATGAGCAGTTCTTC.

The CDR3: CASRPQGVTYEQYF. DNA of the CDR3: TGTGCCAGCAGACCACAGGGGGTTACCTACGAGCAGTACTTC. The chain uses TRBV28 and TRBJ2-7; TRBD1 aligns across 8 bases. This CDR3 region has 14 residues. V shed 6 bases, J shed 2 bases, and the junction held 6 bases outside the gene matches. From germline, CDR1 is MDHEN and CDR2 SYDVKM.

The chain has TRBV12-5 and TRBJ2-3; D gene unclear. The V end was cut by 6 bases, the J end by 2 bases, with 6 bases between. CDR1 is LGHNT and CDR2 is FRNRAP in the germline V gene. This CDR3 has 12 residues. Here the CDR3 reads CASGPNTDTQYF. CDR3 nucleotide sequence: TGTGCTAGTGGCCCTAACACAGATACGCAGTATTTT. Filled out from reference TRBV12-5 and TRBJ2-3, the complete variable domain reads DARVTQTPRHKVTEMGQEVTMRCQPILGHNTVFWYRQTMMQGLELLAYFRNRAPLDDSGMPKDRFSAEMPDATLATLKIQPSEPRDSAVYFCASGPNTDTQYFGPGTRLTVL.

This clone was seen just once. J is TRBJ2-5 and V is TRBV5-6, with unresolved D. CDR1 SGHDT and CDR2 YYEEEE come from the germline V gene. The length of the CDR3 is 13 residues. V was pared by 0 bases and J by 5 bases, with 8 bases between. DNA of the CDR3: TGTGCCAGCAGCTTGGAAGCACCGGAGACCCAGTACTTC. As protein: CASSLEAPETQYF.

The chain recombines TRBV19 with TRBJ2-1; 8 bases are shared with TRBD2. The CDR3 totals 15 residues. J gave up 7 bases and V 6 bases, and 11 bases lay outside the gene matches. CDR1 LNHDA and CDR2 SQIVND come from the germline V gene (reference sequence). CDR3 in DNA: TGTGCCAGTAGCTTTCCGGGAGGGCCTTATAATGAGCAGTTCTTC. Translated, it gives CASSFPGGPYNEQFF.

The chain carries TRBV6-1 and TRBJ2-7; D unresolved. V lost 8 bases and J lost 1, with 15 bases in between. The CDR3 runs to 14 residues. CDR1 and CDR2 (germline): MNHNS, SASEGT. The CDR3 nucleotides are TGTGCCAGCGCAGGCGACCGTACTTCCTACGAGCAGTACTTC. It translates to CASAGDRTSYEQYF.

This chain's CDR3 is CASSRDRGKEKLFF. CDR3 nucleotide sequence: TGTGCCAGCAGTCGGGACAGGGGGAAAGAAAAACTGTTTTTT. The chain recombines TRBV2 with TRBJ1-4, with 11 positions matching TRBD1. The CDR3 spans 14 residues. With V trimmed by 5 bases and J by 8 bases, 4 bases remained unmatched. Germline CDR1 and CDR2: SNHLY and FYNNEI.

J is TRBJ2-7 and V is TRBV7-9; maybe TRBD2 (6 bases). Trimming cost V 3 bases and J 4 bases, with 10 bases left between them. This CDR3 spans 13 amino acids. The germline CDR1 and CDR2 sequences are SEHNR and FQNEAQ (reference sequence). CDR3 sequence (DNA): TGTGCCAGCAGCTTGTGGGGAGGATACGAGCAGTACTTC. This codes for CASSLWGGYEQYF.

V is TRBV6-1 and J is TRBJ1-2, with no clear D. Per germline, CDR1 MNHNS and CDR2 SASEGT. Trimming took 8 bases from V and 2 from J, leaving 12 bases between them. CDR3 length: 13 amino acids. The CDR3 protein is CASRFTENYGYTF. CDR3 DNA: TGTGCCAGCCGTTTTACAGAGAACTATGGCTACACCTTC.

The chain recombines TRBV9 with TRBJ2-5, with TRBD2 as a possible D gene (5 bases). The CDR3 contains 15 residues. The V and J ends lost 0 bases and 5 bases respectively, with 14 bases between them. Germline lookup yields CDR1 SGDLS and CDR2 YYNGEE. This chain's CDR3 is CASSVEGDREETQYF. CDR3 nucleotide sequence: TGTGCCAGCAGCGTAGAGGGTGATAGGGAGGAGACCCAGTACTTC.

J is TRBJ1-5 and V is TRBV13; D is unclear. Trimming took 1 base from V and 5 from J, leaving 12 bases between them. Germline V gives CDR1 PRHDT, CDR2 FYEKMQ (reference sequence). The CDR3 covers 15 residues. CDR3 in DNA: TGTGCCAGCAGCTTAGTTCCCGAGGAGGATCAGCCCCAGCATTTT. Its translation is CASSLVPEEDQPQHF.

The chain carries TRBV10-3 and TRBJ2-7; 7 bases are a match to TRBD1. V shed 10 bases, J shed 1 base, and the junction held 10 bases outside the gene matches. The germline CDR1 and CDR2 sequences are ENHRY and SYGVKD. The CDR3 spans 14 residues. In nucleotides, the CDR3 is TGTGCCACTCTTGGGACAGCCAATTCCTACGAGCAGTACTTC. The encoded protein is CATLGTANSYEQYF.

The chain has TRBV5-4 and TRBJ2-1, with D perhaps TRBD2 (6 bases). V shed 5 bases and J shed 9 bases, with 21 bases lying between them. CDR1 and CDR2 from the germline V gene are SGHNT and YYREEE (reference sequence). CDR3 length: 15 amino acids. CDR3 protein: CASRGMGLDHTEQFF. DNA of the CDR3: TGTGCCAGCAGGGGTATGGGACTGGACCACACTGAGCAGTTCTTC.